Included here is one T cell receptor beta chain sequence, with context. The data derive from a study of cytomegalovirus exposure and HLA in healthy donors. Vbeta (60) and Jbeta (13) primers were used in the PCR. Assay: immunoSEQ multiplex PCR; the TCRdb copy retains only in-frame clones and omits some. The repertoire has around 200,000 clones, over 65% of them found once; the top ten carry around 15%. The CDR3 runs 13 residues. Trimming pared 4 bases from V and 4 bases from J, leaving 10 bases between. Germline V gene sequence: CDR1 MGHDK, CDR2 SYGVNS. Sequenced input: PBMCs. V and J are TRBV25-1 and TRBJ1-1, with D possibly TRBD1 on 6 matching bases. The source of this sequence is a man between 40 and 49 years old in good health and CMV-seronegative. CDR3 in DNA: TGTGCCAGCAGTGTTACAGGGAGCACTGAAGCTTTCTTT. Its protein is CASSVTGSTEAFF.